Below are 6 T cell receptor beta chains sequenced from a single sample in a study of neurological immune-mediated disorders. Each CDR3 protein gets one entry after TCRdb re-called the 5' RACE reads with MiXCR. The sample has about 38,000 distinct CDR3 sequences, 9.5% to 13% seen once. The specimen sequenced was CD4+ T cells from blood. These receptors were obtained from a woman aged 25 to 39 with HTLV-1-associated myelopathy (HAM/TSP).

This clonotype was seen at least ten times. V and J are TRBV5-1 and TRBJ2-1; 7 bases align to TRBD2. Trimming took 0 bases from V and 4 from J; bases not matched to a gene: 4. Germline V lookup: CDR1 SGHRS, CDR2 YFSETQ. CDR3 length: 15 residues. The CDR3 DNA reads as TGCGCCAGCAGCTTGGCAGCGGGGCGTTACAATGAGCAGTTCTTC. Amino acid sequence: CASSLAAGRYNEQFF.

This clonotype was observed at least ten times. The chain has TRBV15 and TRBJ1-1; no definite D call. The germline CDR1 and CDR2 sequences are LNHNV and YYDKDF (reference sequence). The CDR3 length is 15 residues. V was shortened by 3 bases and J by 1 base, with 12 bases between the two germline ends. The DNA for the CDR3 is TGTGCCACCAGCAGGGAATACAAGGCGAACACTGAAGCTTTCTTT. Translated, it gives CATSREYKANTEAFF.

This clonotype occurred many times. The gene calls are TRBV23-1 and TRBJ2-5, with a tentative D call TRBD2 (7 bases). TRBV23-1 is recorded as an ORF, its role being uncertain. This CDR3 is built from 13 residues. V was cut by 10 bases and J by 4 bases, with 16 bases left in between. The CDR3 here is CANTEGGGETQYF. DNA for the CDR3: TGCGCCAACACCGAGGGGGGGGGAGAGACCCAGTACTTC.

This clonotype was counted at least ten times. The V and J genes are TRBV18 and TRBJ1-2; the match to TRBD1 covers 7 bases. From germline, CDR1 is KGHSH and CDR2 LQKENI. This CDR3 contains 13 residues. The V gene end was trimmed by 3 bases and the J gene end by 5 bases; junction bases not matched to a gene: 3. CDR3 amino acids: CASSPGQAYGYTF. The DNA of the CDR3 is TGTGCCAGCTCACCTGGACAGGCTTATGGCTACACCTTC. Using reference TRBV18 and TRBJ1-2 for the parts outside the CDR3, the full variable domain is NAGVMQNPRHLVRRRGQEARLRCSPMKGHSHVYWYRQLPEEGLKFMVYLQKENIIDESGMPKERFSAEFPKEGPSILRIQQVVRGDSAAYFCASSPGQAYGYTFGSGTRLTVV.

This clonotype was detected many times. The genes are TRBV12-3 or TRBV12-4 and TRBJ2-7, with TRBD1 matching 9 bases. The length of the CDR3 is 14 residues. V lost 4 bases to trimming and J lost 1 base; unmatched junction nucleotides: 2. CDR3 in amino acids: CASSWTGVSYEQYF. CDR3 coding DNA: TGTGCCAGCAGTTGGACAGGGGTTTCCTACGAGCAGTACTTC.

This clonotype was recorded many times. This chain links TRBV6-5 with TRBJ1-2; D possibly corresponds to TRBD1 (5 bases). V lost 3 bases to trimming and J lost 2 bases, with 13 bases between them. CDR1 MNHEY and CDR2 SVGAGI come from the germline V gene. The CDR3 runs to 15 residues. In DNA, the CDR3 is TGTGCCAGCAGTTATCGGAGGGGAGGGAACTATGGCTACACCTTC. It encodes CASSYRRGGNYGYTF.